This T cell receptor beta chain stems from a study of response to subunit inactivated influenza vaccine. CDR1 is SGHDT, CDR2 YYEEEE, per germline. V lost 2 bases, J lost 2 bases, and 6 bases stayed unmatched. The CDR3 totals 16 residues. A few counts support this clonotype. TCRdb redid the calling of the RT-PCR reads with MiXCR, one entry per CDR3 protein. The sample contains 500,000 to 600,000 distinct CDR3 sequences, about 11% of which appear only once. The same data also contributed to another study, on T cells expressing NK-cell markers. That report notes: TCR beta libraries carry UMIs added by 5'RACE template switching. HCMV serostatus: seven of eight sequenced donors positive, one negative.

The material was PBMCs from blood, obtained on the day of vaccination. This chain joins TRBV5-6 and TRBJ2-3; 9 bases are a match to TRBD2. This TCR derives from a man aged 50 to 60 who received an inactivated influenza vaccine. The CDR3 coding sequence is TGTGCCAGCAGCTTTAAGCTAGCGGGGTACACAGATACGCAGTATTTT. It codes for CASSFKLAGYTDTQYF. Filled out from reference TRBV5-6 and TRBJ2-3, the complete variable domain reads DAGVTQSPTHLIKTRGQQVTLRCSPKSGHDTVSWYQQALGQGPQFIFQYYEEEERQRGNFPDRFSGHQFPNYSSELNVNALLLGDSALYLCASSFKLAGYTDTQYFGPGTRLTVL.